This TCR beta chain was identified during a study of blood T cell repertoires in COVID-19. This clone has a single count. In the authors' workflow: Reference gene primer amplification gave nucleated cell count estimates. Method: immunoSEQ multiplex PCR; TCRdb's copy keeps in-frame clones and lacks some. The DNA gave D and trimming, while V, J and clone size come from that table. The sample shows about 240,000 clones, 75% to 90% of them seen only once. The sequencing input was peripheral blood. The TCR sequence derives from a man aged 55 to 70 who had recovered from COVID-19.

The CDR3 sequence is CASTTSGVDYGYTF. The CDR3 nucleotides are TGTGCCAGCACCACTTCGGGGGTCGACTATGGCTACACCTTC. The chain employs TRBV28 and TRBJ1-2; maybe TRBD1 (5 bases). Trimming stripped 7 bases from V and 3 bases from J, with 15 bases between. This CDR3 is 14 amino acids long. Per the germline V gene, CDR1 is MDHEN and CDR2 is SYDVKM.